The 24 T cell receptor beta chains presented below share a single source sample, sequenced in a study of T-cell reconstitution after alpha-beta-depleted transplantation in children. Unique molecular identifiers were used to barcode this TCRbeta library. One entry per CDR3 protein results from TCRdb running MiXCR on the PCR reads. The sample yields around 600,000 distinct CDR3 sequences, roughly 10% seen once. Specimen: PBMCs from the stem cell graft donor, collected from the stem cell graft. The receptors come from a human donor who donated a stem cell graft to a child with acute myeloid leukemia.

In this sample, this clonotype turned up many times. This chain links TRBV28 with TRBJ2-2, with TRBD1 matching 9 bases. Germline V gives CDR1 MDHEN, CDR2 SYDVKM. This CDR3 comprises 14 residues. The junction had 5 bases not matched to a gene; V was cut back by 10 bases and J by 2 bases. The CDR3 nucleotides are TGTGCCACCAAGGGACAGGGAAACACCGGGGAGCTGTTTTTT. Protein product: CATKGQGNTGELFF.

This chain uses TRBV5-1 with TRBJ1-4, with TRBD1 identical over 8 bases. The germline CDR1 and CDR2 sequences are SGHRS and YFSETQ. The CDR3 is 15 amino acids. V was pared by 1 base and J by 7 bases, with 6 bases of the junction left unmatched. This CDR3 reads CASSLYGTGGEKLFF. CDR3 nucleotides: TGCGCCAGCAGCTTGTACGGGACAGGTGGTGAAAAACTGTTTTTT.

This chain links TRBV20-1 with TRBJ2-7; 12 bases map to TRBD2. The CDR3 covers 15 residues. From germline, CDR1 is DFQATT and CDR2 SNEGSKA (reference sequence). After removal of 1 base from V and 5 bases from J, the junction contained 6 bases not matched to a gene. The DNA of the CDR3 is TGCAGTGCTAGAGCCCGACTAGCGGGAGCCCACGAGCAGTACTTC. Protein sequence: CSARARLAGAHEQYF.

The CDR3, as DNA: TGCAGCGTTGTCAGGAGCTCTTCCTACGAGCAGTACTTC. It translates to CSVVRSSSYEQYF. The chain employs TRBV29-1 and TRBJ2-7; no clear D. This CDR3 spans 13 amino acids. In germline, CDR1 is SQVTM, CDR2 ANQGSEA. The ends were cut back, 4 bases at V and 1 base at J, with 11 bases in the middle.

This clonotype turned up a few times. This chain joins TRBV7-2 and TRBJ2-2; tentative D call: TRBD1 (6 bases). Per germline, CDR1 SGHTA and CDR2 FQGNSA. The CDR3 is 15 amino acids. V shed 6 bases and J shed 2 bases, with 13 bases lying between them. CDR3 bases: TGTGCCAGCAGTTCACCGGGACACAACACCGGGGAGCTGTTTTTT. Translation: CASSSPGHNTGELFF.

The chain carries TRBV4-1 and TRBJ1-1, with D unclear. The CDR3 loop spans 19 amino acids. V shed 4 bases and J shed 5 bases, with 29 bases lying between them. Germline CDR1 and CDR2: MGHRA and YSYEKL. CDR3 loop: CASSPRTVQPPLRRTEAFF. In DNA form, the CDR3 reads TGCGCCAGCAGCCCCCGAACAGTACAGCCTCCCCTTAGGAGGACTGAAGCTTTCTTT.

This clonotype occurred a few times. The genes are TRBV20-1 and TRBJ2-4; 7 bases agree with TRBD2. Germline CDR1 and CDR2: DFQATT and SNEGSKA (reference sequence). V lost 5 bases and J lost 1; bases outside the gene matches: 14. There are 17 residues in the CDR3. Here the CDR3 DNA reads TGCAGTGCTGGGGGTGATGGCGGGAGCAGGGCCAAAAACATTCAGTACTTC. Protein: CSAGGDGGSRAKNIQYF.

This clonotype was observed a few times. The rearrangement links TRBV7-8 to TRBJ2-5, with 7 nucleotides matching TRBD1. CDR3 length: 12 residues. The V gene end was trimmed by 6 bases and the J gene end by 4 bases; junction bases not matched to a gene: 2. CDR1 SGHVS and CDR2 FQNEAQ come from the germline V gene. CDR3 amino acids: CASSTGVETQYF. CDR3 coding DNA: TGTGCCAGCAGTACAGGGGTAGAGACCCAGTACTTC.

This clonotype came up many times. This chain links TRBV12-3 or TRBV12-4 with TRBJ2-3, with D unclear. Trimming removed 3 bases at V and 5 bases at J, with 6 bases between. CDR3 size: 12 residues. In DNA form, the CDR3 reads TGTGCCAGCAGTTTGGAGATAGATACGCAGTATTTT. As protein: CASSLEIDTQYF.

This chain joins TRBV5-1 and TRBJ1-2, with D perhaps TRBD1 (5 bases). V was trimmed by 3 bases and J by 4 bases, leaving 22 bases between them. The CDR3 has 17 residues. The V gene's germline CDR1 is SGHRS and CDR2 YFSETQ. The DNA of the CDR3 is TGCGCCAGCAGCTCCCAGCAGGCCCTGGGGGGGAGCTATGGCTACACCTTC. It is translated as CASSSQQALGGSYGYTF.

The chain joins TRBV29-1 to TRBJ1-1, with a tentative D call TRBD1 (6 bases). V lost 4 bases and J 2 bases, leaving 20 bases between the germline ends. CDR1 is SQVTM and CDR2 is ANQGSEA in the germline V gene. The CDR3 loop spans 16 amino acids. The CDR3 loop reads CSVAGGRRSSNTEAFF. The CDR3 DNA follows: TGCAGCGTTGCGGGGGGGCGCCGATCCTCTAACACTGAAGCTTTCTTT.

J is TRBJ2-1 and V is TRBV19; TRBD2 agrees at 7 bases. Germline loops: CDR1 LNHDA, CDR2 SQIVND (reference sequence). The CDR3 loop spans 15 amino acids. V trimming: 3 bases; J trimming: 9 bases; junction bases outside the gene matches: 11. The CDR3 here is CASSIKASGSIEQFF. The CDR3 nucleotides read TGTGCCAGTAGTATTAAGGCTAGCGGCAGTATTGAGCAGTTCTTC. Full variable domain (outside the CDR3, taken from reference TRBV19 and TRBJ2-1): DGGITQSPKYLFRKEGQNVTLSCEQNLNHDAMYWYRQDPGQGLRLIYYSQIVNDFQKGDIAEGYSVSREKKESFPLTVTSAQKNPTAFYLCASSIKASGSIEQFFGPGTRLTVL.

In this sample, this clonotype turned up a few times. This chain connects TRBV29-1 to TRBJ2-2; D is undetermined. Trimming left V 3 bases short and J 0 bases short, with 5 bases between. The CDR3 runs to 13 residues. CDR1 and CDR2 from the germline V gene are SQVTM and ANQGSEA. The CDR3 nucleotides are TGCAGCGTTGAGTGGGCGAACACCGGGGAGCTGTTTTTT. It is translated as CSVEWANTGELFF.

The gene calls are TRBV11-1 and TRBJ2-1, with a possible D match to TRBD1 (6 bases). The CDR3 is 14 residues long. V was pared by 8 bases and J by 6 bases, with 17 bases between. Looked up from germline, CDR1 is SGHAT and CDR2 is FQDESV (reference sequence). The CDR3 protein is CASRNFAGANEQFF. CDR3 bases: TGTGCCAGCCGCAATTTCGCAGGGGCCAATGAGCAGTTCTTC.

Here the CDR3 reads CASRSRGGVYGYTF. The CDR3 DNA reads TGTGCCAGCAGGTCTCGTGGAGGGGTCTATGGCTACACCTTC. The V and J genes are TRBV6-2 or TRBV6-3 and TRBJ1-2, with a tentative D call TRBD1 (5 bases). In germline, CDR1 is MNHEY, CDR2 SVGEGT. Trimming removed 6 bases at V and 4 bases at J, with 15 bases between. The CDR3 sequence is 14 residues long.

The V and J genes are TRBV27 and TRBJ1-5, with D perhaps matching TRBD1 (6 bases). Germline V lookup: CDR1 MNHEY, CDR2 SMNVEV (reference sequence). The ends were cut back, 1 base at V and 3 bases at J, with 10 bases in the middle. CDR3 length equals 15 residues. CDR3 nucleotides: TGTGCCAGCAGTTTATATACAGGGCACAATCAGCCCCAGCATTTT. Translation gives CASSLYTGHNQPQHF.

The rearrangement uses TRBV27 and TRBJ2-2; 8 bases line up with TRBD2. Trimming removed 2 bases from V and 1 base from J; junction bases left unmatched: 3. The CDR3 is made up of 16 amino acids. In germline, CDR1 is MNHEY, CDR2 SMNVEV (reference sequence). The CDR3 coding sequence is TGTGCCAGCAGTTTAGCTAGCGGGCTGAACACCGGGGAGCTGTTTTTT. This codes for CASSLASGLNTGELFF.

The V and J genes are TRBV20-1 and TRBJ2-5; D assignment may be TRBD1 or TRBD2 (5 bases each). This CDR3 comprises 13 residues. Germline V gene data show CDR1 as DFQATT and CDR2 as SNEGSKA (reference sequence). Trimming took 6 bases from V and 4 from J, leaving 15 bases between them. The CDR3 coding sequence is TGCAGTGCGTCCGCGGAGAGGGGAGAGACCCAGTACTTC. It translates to CSASAERGETQYF.

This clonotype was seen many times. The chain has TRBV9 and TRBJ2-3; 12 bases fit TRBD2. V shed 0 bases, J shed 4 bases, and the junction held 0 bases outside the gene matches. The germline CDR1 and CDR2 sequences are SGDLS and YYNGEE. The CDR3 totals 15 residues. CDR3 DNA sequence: TGTGCCAGCAGCGTAGGACTAGCGGGAGCAGATACGCAGTATTTT. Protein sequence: CASSVGLAGADTQYF.

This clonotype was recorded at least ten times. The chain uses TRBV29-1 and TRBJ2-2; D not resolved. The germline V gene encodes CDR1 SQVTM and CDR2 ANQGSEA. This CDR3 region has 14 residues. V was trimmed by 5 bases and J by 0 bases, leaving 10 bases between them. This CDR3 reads CSVSRAANTGELFF. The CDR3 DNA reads TGCAGCGTTAGTAGGGCGGCGAACACCGGGGAGCTGTTTTTT.

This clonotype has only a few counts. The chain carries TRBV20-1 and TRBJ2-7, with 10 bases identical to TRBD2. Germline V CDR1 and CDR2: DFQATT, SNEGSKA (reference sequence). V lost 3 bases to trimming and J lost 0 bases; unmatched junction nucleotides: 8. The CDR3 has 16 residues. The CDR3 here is CSARGPGTSVSYEQYF. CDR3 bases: TGCAGTGCTAGGGGCCCCGGGACTAGCGTCTCCTACGAGCAGTACTTC.

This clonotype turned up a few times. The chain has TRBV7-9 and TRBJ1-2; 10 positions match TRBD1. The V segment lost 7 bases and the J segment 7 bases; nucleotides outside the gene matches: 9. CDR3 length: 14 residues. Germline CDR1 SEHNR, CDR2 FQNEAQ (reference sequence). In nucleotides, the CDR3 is TGTGCCAGCACCCCCCGACAGGGGGCTTTTGGCTACACCTTC. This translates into CASTPRQGAFGYTF.

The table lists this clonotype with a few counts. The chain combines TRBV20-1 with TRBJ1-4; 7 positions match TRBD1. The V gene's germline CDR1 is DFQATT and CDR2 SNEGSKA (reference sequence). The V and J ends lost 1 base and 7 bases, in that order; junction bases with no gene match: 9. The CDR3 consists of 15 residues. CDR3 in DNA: TGCAGTGCTAGAGTCCTACAGGGGAAGACTGAAAAACTGTTTTTT. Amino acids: CSARVLQGKTEKLFF.

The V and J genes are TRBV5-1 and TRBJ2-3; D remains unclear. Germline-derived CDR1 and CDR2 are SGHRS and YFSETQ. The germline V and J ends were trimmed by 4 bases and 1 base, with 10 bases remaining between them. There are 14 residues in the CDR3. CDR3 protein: CASSRVRRTDTQYF. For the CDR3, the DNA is TGCGCCAGCAGCAGGGTCAGACGCACAGATACGCAGTATTTT. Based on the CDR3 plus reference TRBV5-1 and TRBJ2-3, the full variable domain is KAGVTQTPRYLIKTRGQQVTLSCSPISGHRSVSWYQQTPGQGLQFLFEYFSETQRNKGNFPGRFSGRQFSNSRSEMNVSTLELGDSALYLCASSRVRRTDTQYFGPGTRLTVL.